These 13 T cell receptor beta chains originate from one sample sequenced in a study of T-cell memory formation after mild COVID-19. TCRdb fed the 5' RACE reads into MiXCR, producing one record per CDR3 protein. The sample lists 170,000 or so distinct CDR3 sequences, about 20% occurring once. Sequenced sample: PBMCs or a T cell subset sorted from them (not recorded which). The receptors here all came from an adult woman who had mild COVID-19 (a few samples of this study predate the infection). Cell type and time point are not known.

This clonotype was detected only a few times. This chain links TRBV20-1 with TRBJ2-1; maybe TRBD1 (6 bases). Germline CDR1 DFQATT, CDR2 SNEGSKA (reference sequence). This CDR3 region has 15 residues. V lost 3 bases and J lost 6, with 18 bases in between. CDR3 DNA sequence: TGCAGTGCTAGCTCGGAAGCAGGGGCCCGCAATGAGCAGTTCTTC. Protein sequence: CSASSEAGARNEQFF.

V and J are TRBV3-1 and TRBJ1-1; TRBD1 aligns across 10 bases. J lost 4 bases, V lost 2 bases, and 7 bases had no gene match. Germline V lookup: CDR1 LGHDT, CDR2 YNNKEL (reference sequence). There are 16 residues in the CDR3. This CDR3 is CASSQKPGQGTTEAFF. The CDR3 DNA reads TGTGCCAGCAGCCAAAAACCGGGACAGGGGACCACTGAAGCTTTCTTT.

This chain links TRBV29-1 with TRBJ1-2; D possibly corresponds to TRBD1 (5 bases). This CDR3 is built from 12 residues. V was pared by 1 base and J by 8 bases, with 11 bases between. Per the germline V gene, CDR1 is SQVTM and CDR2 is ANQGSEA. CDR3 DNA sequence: TGCAGCGTTGAAGGGGGGTGGCAGGGCTACACCTTC. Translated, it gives CSVEGGWQGYTF.

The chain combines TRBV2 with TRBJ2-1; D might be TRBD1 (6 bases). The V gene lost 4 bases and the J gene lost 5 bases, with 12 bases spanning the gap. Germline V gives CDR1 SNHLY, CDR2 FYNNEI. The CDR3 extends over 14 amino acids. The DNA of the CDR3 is TGTGCCAGCAGTGGGGGGCCTAGTAACAATGAGCAGTTCTTC. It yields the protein CASSGGPSNNEQFF.

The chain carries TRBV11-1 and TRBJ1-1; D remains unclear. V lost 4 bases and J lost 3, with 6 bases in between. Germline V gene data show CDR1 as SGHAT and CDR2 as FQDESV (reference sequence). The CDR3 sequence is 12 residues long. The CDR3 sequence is CASSSHDTEAFF. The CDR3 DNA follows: TGTGCCAGCAGCTCACACGACACTGAAGCTTTCTTT.

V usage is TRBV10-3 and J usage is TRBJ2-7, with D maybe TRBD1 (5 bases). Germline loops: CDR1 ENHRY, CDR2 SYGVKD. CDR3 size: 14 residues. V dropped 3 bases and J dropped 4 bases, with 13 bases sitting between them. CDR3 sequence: CAISEDATAYEQYF. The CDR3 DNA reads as TGTGCCATCAGTGAAGACGCGACAGCTTACGAGCAGTACTTC.

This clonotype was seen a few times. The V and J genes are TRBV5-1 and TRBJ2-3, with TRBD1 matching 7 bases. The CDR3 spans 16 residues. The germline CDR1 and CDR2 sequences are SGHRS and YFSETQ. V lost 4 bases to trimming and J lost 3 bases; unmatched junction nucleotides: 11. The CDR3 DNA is TGCGCCAGCAGCCCCTGGACAGGCCATGGGACAGATACGCAGTATTTT. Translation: CASSPWTGHGTDTQYF.

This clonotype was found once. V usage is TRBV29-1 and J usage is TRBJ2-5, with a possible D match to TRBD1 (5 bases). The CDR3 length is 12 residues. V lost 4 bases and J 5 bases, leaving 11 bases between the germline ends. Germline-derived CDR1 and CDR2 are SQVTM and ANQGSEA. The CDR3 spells CSVATGDETQYF. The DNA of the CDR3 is TGCAGCGTTGCTACAGGTGACGAGACCCAGTACTTC.

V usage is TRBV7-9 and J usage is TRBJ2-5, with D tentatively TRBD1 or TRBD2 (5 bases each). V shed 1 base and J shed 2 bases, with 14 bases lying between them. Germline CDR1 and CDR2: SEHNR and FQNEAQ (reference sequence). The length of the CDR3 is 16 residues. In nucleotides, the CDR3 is TGTGCCAGCAGCTTAGGTGGGCTGGGGGAGCAAGAGACCCAGTACTTC. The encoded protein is CASSLGGLGEQETQYF.

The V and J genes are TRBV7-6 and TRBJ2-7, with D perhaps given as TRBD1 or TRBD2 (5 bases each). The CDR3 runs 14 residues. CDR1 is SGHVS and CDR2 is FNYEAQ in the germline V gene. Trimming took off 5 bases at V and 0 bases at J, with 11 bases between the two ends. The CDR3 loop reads CASSRGTGSYEQYF. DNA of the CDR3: TGTGCCAGCAGCCGAGGGACGGGCTCCTACGAGCAGTACTTC.

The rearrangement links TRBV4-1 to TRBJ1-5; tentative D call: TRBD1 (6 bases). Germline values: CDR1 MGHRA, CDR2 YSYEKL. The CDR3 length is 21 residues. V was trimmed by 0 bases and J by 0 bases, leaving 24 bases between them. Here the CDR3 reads CASSQDALQTGIWVSNQPQHF. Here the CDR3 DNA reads TGCGCCAGCAGCCAAGATGCATTGCAGACAGGTATATGGGTTAGCAATCAGCCCCAGCATTTT.

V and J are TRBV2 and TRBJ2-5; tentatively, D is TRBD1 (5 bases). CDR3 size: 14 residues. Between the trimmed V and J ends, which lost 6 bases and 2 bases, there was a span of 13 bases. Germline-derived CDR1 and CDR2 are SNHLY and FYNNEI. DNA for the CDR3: TGTGCCAGCAGACCCATGACAGAACAAGAGACCCAGTACTTC. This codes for CASRPMTEQETQYF.

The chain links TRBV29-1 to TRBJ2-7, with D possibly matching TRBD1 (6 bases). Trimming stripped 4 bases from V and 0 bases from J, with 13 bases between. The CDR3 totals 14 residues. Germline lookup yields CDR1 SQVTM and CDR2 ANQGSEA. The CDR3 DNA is TGCAGCGTTGTCCCAGGGGACGACTCCTACGAGCAGTACTTC. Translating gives CSVVPGDDSYEQYF.